The rows below give T cell receptor beta chains drawn from one sample of a study of cytomegalovirus exposure and HLA in healthy donors. The method was immunoSEQ multiplex PCR; TCRdb's version includes in-frame clones alone and lacks a portion of them. The data contain about 170,000 clones, roughly 76% of them seen just once; the ten biggest clones take up about 2.2%. Sequencing was done on a sample of PBMCs. These receptors originate from a male donor in good health and CMV-seronegative. The CDR3 runs from the conserved cysteine through the conserved F or W. The order of the fields is D gene, V gene, clone size, J gene, CDR3 protein, CDR3 DNA. A D gene is named only where the DNA matches it firmly. A row's size may be missing; if present it is once, few, many or a size class.

-,TRBV7-2,-,TRBJ1-1,CASSLALGRGNTEAFF,TGTGCCAGCAGCTTAGCTTTGGGCAGGGGGAACACTGAAGCTTTCTTT
TRBD1,TRBV19,once,TRBJ1-6,CASTKQGAGSPLHF,TGTGCCAGTACCAAACAGGGGGCCGGTTCACCCCTCCACTTT
-,TRBV19,-,TRBJ2-1,CASSAFSGQRIEQFF,TGTGCCAGTAGTGCCTTCTCGGGACAACGAATTGAGCAGTTCTTC
TRBD2,TRBV5-8,once,TRBJ2-3,CASSYRAGAITDTQYF,TGTGCCAGCAGCTACCGAGCGGGGGCCATCACAGATACGCAGTATTTT
-,TRBV6-5,-,TRBJ1-2,CASYRSGIGDYGYTF,TGTGCCAGCTATCGATCTGGGATCGGGGACTATGGCTACACCTTC
TRBD1,TRBV6-1,-,TRBJ2-1,CASKRQGTYNEQFF,TGTGCCAGCAAGAGACAGGGAACCTACAATGAGCAGTTCTTC
-,TRBV2,-,TRBJ2-1,CASGKEGSSYNEQFF,TGTGCCAGCGGGAAGGAGGGTTCTTCCTACAATGAGCAGTTCTTC
-,TRBV5-1,-,TRBJ2-2,CASFQGRGTGELFF,TGCGCCAGCTTCCAGGGTCGAGGCACCGGGGAGCTGTTTTTT
TRBD1,TRBV7-2,-,TRBJ1-4,CASSLEPGQRDEKLFF,TGTGCCAGCAGCTTAGAACCGGGACAGAGGGATGAAAAACTGTTTTTT
TRBD1,TRBV13,-,TRBJ2-7,CASSLGGQGHEQYF,TGTGCCAGCAGCTTAGGAGGACAGGGCCACGAGCAGTACTTC
-,TRBV6-6,-,TRBJ1-5,CASSYRSSNQPQHF,TGTGCCAGCAGTTACAGGAGTAGCAATCAGCCCCAGCATTTT
TRBD2,TRBV7-8,once,TRBJ2-1,CASSLPGLLQFF,TGTGCCAGCAGCTTACCGGGACTACTACAGTTCTTC
TRBD2,TRBV2,-,TRBJ2-1,CASTKTSGGPNEQFF,TGTGCCAGCACCAAGACTAGCGGGGGCCCTAATGAGCAGTTCTTC
TRBD1,TRBV4-3,-,TRBJ2-5,CASSQGQNQETQYF,TGCGCCAGCAGTCAGGGACAGAACCAAGAGACCCAGTACTTC
-,TRBV30,once,TRBJ1-2,CAWSIPSQGGYGYTF,TGTGCCTGGAGTATACCATCACAGGGTGGCTATGGCTACACCTTC
-,TRBV9,-,TRBJ1-1,CASSVTERYTEAFF,TGTGCCAGCAGCGTAACCGAGAGGTACACTGAAGCTTTCTTT